The 13 T cell receptor beta chains below were found in one sample sequenced in a study of CD8 T cells in Susac syndrome. RNA, at about 0.45 to 1 ug, was reverse transcribed with random hexamers. Via MiXCR, TCRdb re-called the immunoSEQ multiplex PCR reads, giving one row per CDR3 protein. This table has some 150,000 distinct CDR3 sequences, roughly 96% appearing once. Sequenced: CD4+ T cells from PBMCs. All receptors come from a human donor with Susac syndrome.

This chain connects TRBV18 to TRBJ2-7, with D possibly TRBD1 on 6 matching bases. CDR3 length equals 16 residues. V dropped 3 bases and J dropped 3 bases, with 18 bases sitting between them. Germline CDR1 KGHSH, CDR2 LQKENI. CDR3 nucleotide sequence: TGTGCCAGCTCACCCCCAGGGACGACAGGCCTCTACGAGCAGTACTTC. Encoded protein: CASSPPGTTGLYEQYF.

This chain's CDR3 is CASSSYKWTRSSHEQYF. The CDR3 DNA reads TGTGCCAGCAGCTCTTATAAATGGACTAGATCGTCTCACGAGCAGTACTTC. This chain links TRBV7-9 with TRBJ2-7; 7 bases are a match to TRBD2. The CDR3 is made up of 17 amino acids. The V segment lost 4 bases and the J segment 5 bases; nucleotides outside the gene matches: 17. CDR1 is SEHNR, CDR2 FQNEAQ, per germline (reference sequence).

The chain joins TRBV18 to TRBJ2-1; D call uncertain. V was trimmed by 3 bases and J by 0 bases, leaving 3 bases between them. This CDR3 comprises 13 residues. Germline-derived CDR1 and CDR2 are KGHSH and LQKENI. Written as DNA, the CDR3 is TGTGCCAGCTCACCGTCCTCCTACAATGAGCAGTTCTTC. Protein sequence: CASSPSSYNEQFF.

The chain couples TRBV20-1 to TRBJ1-1; D is ambiguous. The V end was cut by 2 bases, the J end by 4 bases, with 8 bases between. Per germline, CDR1 DFQATT and CDR2 SNEGSKA (reference sequence). The CDR3 extends over 12 amino acids. The CDR3 sequence: CSARFGGTEAFF. The CDR3, as DNA: TGCAGTGCTAGATTCGGTGGCACTGAAGCTTTCTTT.

The chain recombines TRBV12-3 or TRBV12-4 with TRBJ1-6; D is unresolved. This CDR3 has 15 amino acids. V was cut by 6 bases and J by 5 bases, with 14 bases left in between. Here the CDR3 reads CASSNRTGHNSPLHF. For the CDR3, the DNA is TGTGCCAGCAGCAACCGGACGGGCCATAATTCACCCCTCCACTTT.

This rearrangement joins TRBV12-3 or TRBV12-4 to TRBJ2-4; D gene unclear. The V end was cut by 5 bases, the J end by 0 bases, with 11 bases between. The CDR3 is 15 amino acids. CDR3: CASSPRAPAKNIQYF. The DNA of the CDR3 is TGTGCCAGCAGTCCCCGGGCCCCAGCCAAAAACATTCAGTACTTC.

The rearrangement joins TRBV9 to TRBJ2-1; D is possibly TRBD1 (6 bases). With 0 bases removed from V and 8 bases from J, the gap between germline ends came to 15 bases. The CDR3 spans 15 residues. Germline V gene sequence: CDR1 SGDLS, CDR2 YYNGEE. As DNA, the CDR3 is TGTGCCAGCAGCGTAGGGCAGGGGTGGAGATATGAGCAGTTCTTC. The encoded protein is CASSVGQGWRYEQFF. Filled out from reference TRBV9 and TRBJ2-1, the complete variable domain reads DSGVTQTPKHLITATGQRVTLRCSPRSGDLSVYWYQQSLDQGLQFLIQYYNGEERAKGNILERFSAQQFPDLHSELNLSSLELGDSALYFCASSVGQGWRYEQFFGPGTRLTVL.

The chain employs TRBV20-1 and TRBJ2-5; 7 nucleotides line up with TRBD2. Trimming cost V 5 bases and J 3 bases; bases outside gene matches: 6. Germline-derived CDR1 and CDR2 are DFQATT and SNEGSKA (reference sequence). CDR3 length: 13 residues. The CDR3 here is CSAWGTTEETQYF. The CDR3 DNA sequence: TGCAGTGCTTGGGGGACTACAGAAGAGACCCAGTACTTC.

This chain uses TRBV29-1 with TRBJ2-4, with D possibly being TRBD1 (5 bases). There are 13 residues in the CDR3. CDR1 SQVTM and CDR2 ANQGSEA come from the germline V gene. V lost 6 bases, J lost 5 bases, and 14 bases lay in between. The DNA for the CDR3 is TGCAGCGTCGAGACGGGCAGGGAAAACATTCAGTACTTC. Translating gives CSVETGRENIQYF.

This sequence joins TRBV28 and TRBJ2-1; 9 bases align to TRBD1. V lost 8 bases, J lost 5 bases, and 4 bases stayed unmatched. CDR3 length: 13 amino acids. From germline, CDR1 is MDHEN and CDR2 SYDVKM. CDR3 nucleotide sequence: TGTGCCAGCCAGGACAGGGGAGACAATGAGCAGTTCTTC. Its protein is CASQDRGDNEQFF.

The V and J genes are TRBV20-1 and TRBJ2-7; 11 bases align to TRBD1. The V segment lost 4 bases and the J segment 4 bases; nucleotides outside the gene matches: 9. From germline, CDR1 is DFQATT and CDR2 SNEGSKA (reference sequence). The CDR3 length is 15 residues. Here the CDR3 reads CSATGTGGDSYEQYF. The CDR3 DNA is TGCAGTGCTACGGGGACAGGGGGGGATAGTTACGAGCAGTACTTC.

The chain's CDR3 is CSARETGGWDQPQHF. DNA for the CDR3: TGCAGTGCTAGAGAAACAGGGGGTTGGGATCAGCCCCAGCATTTT. The genes are TRBV20-1 and TRBJ1-5; 8 bases align to TRBD1. CDR1 DFQATT and CDR2 SNEGSKA come from the germline V gene (reference sequence). The CDR3 is 15 residues long. The trim removed 0 bases at V and 5 bases at J, leaving 6 bases unmatched.

J is TRBJ2-7 and V is TRBV9; 10 bases are shared with TRBD1. The germline V gene has CDR1 SGDLS and CDR2 YYNGEE. With 3 bases clipped from V and 9 bases from J, the junction kept 15 bases outside the gene matches. The CDR3 covers 16 residues. CDR3 in amino acids: CASSASPGQGQGGQYF. In DNA, the CDR3 is TGTGCCAGCAGCGCTTCTCCGGGACAGGGGCAAGGTGGGCAGTACTTC.